Listed below are T cell receptor beta chains from one sample, sequenced in a study of shared clonotypes between healthy human individuals. The protocol was immunoSEQ multiplex PCR, while the TCRdb copy is restricted to in-frame clones and leaves out a portion. The sample has 1 million to 1.2 million clones; 60% to 80% are singletons. The sequencing input was memory CD4+ T cells from PBMCs. Receptors originate from a man aged 18 to 29 in good health. Some clones in this sample may be carry-over from other donors' samples. Both conserved end residues are part of each CDR3. D genes are given only for firm matches. Clone size is given for some rows only: seen once, a few or many times, or a class if the clone is expanded.

cdr3_aa: CASSLDDRRNYGYTF
cdr3_nt: TGCGCCAGCAGCTTGGACGACAGAAGAAACTATGGCTACACCTTC
d_call: -
clone_size: -
v_call: TRBV5-1
j_call: TRBJ1-2

cdr3_aa: CASSGRQGPYNEQFF
cdr3_nt: TGTGCCAGCAGTGGGAGACAGGGACCCTACAATGAGCAGTTCTTC
d_call: TRBD1
clone_size: -
v_call: TRBV2
j_call: TRBJ2-1

cdr3_aa: CASNPTGVITEAFF
cdr3_nt: TGTGCCAGCAATCCCACGGGGGTTATCACTGAAGCTTTCTTT
d_call: -
clone_size: few
v_call: TRBV6-1
j_call: TRBJ1-1

cdr3_aa: CASSRDRSYNEQFF
cdr3_nt: TGTGCCAGCAGTCGGGACAGGTCCTACAATGAGCAGTTCTTC
d_call: TRBD1
clone_size: -
v_call: TRBV9
j_call: TRBJ2-1

cdr3_aa: CASSPRLRGTTEAFF
cdr3_nt: TGTGCCAGCTCACCACGCTTAAGGGGAACCACTGAAGCTTTCTTT
d_call: -
clone_size: -
v_call: TRBV18
j_call: TRBJ1-1

cdr3_aa: CASTLGQTGNTEAFF
cdr3_nt: TGTGCCAGCACCTTAGGACAGACCGGGAACACTGAAGCTTTCTTT
d_call: -
clone_size: -
v_call: TRBV7-9
j_call: TRBJ1-1

cdr3_aa: CASLPGGATSNQPQHF
cdr3_nt: TGTGCCAGCTTGCCCGGGGGGGCAACTAGCAATCAGCCCCAGCATTTT
d_call: -
clone_size: few
v_call: TRBV5-8
j_call: TRBJ1-5

cdr3_aa: CAAGDTNTEAFF
cdr3_nt: TGTGCCGCAGGGGACACCAACACTGAAGCTTTCTTT
d_call: -
clone_size: few
v_call: TRBV28
j_call: TRBJ1-1

cdr3_aa: CASSPYPGTEDTGELFF
cdr3_nt: TGTGCCAGCAGCCCCTACCCCGGGACAGAAGACACCGGGGAGCTGTTTTTT
d_call: TRBD1
clone_size: once
v_call: TRBV5-4
j_call: TRBJ2-2

cdr3_aa: CASRRTGEKLFF
cdr3_nt: TGTGCCAGCAGAAGGACAGGTGAAAAACTGTTTTTT
d_call: TRBD1
clone_size: -
v_call: TRBV2
j_call: TRBJ1-4

cdr3_aa: CASSSGQGDTEAFF
cdr3_nt: TGTGCCAGCAGCTCGGGACAGGGAGACACTGAAGCTTTCTTT
d_call: TRBD1
clone_size: -
v_call: TRBV7-6
j_call: TRBJ1-1

cdr3_aa: CASSFPGTDTQYF
cdr3_nt: TGTGCCAGCAGTTTTCCAGGGACAGATACGCAGTATTTT
d_call: -
clone_size: -
v_call: TRBV6-5
j_call: TRBJ2-3

cdr3_aa: CASSFRMREQFF
cdr3_nt: TGTGCCAGCAGCTTTAGGATGCGGGAGCAGTTCTTC
d_call: -
clone_size: -
v_call: TRBV5-8
j_call: TRBJ2-1

cdr3_aa: CASSQLGPTGELFF
cdr3_nt: TGCGCCAGCAGCCAATTGGGACCCACCGGGGAGCTGTTTTTT
d_call: -
clone_size: -
v_call: TRBV4-3
j_call: TRBJ2-2

cdr3_aa: CASSPKIENEQFF
cdr3_nt: TGTGCCAGCTCACCTAAGATAGAGAATGAGCAGTTCTTC
d_call: -
clone_size: -
v_call: TRBV18
j_call: TRBJ2-1

cdr3_aa: CASSSGASGRFDNEQFF
cdr3_nt: TGTGCCAGCAGTTCCGGGGCTAGCGGGAGGTTCGACAATGAGCAGTTCTTC
d_call: TRBD2
clone_size: -
v_call: TRBV28
j_call: TRBJ2-1

cdr3_aa: CASSEAGRYQPQHF
cdr3_nt: TGTGCCAGCAGTGAAGCGGGGCGGTATCAGCCCCAGCATTTT
d_call: -
clone_size: -
v_call: TRBV6-1
j_call: TRBJ1-5

cdr3_aa: CASSVVGRWDGQFF
cdr3_nt: TGTGCCAGCAGCGTAGTGGGTAGGTGGGATGGGCAGTTCTTC
d_call: -
clone_size: -
v_call: TRBV9
j_call: TRBJ2-1

cdr3_aa: CASSLEGFYEQYF
cdr3_nt: TGTGCCAGCAGTCTAGAGGGCTTCTACGAGCAGTACTTC
d_call: -
clone_size: -
v_call: TRBV28
j_call: TRBJ2-7

cdr3_aa: CASSSTGGYEQYF
cdr3_nt: TGTGCCAGCAGCTCGACAGGGGGCTACGAGCAGTACTTC
d_call: TRBD1
clone_size: -
v_call: TRBV7-6
j_call: TRBJ2-7

cdr3_aa: CASSGGVGQGYEQYF
cdr3_nt: TGTGCCAGCAGTGGGGGGGTGGGACAGGGCTACGAGCAGTACTTC
d_call: TRBD1
clone_size: -
v_call: TRBV6-1
j_call: TRBJ2-7

cdr3_aa: CASSLAGNNEQFF
cdr3_nt: TGTGCCAGCAGCTTAGCGGGCAACAATGAGCAGTTCTTC
d_call: -
clone_size: -
v_call: TRBV7-2
j_call: TRBJ2-1

cdr3_aa: CASSVLTAGSYNEQFF
cdr3_nt: TGTGCCAGTAGTGTTTTAACGGCAGGCTCCTACAATGAGCAGTTCTTC
d_call: -
clone_size: -
v_call: TRBV19
j_call: TRBJ2-1

cdr3_aa: CASSPPYGQGSSYEQYF
cdr3_nt: TGTGCCAGCTCACCACCCTACGGACAGGGTAGCTCCTACGAGCAGTACTTC
d_call: TRBD1
clone_size: once
v_call: TRBV18
j_call: TRBJ2-7

cdr3_aa: CASRISGRKYNEQFF
cdr3_nt: TGTGCCAGTCGGATTAGCGGGAGGAAGTACAATGAGCAGTTCTTC
d_call: TRBD2
clone_size: -
v_call: TRBV19
j_call: TRBJ2-1

cdr3_aa: CASSLYYNEQFF
cdr3_nt: TGTGCCAGTAGTCTTTACTACAATGAGCAGTTCTTC
d_call: -
clone_size: few
v_call: TRBV19
j_call: TRBJ2-1

cdr3_aa: CASSSSFLDTGELFF
cdr3_nt: TGTGCCAGCAGCTCCTCATTCCTTGACACCGGGGAGCTGTTTTTT
d_call: -
clone_size: -
v_call: TRBV5-6
j_call: TRBJ2-2

cdr3_aa: CASSPDKNQPQHF
cdr3_nt: TGTGCCAGCTCACCCGACAAGAATCAGCCCCAGCATTTT
d_call: -
clone_size: -
v_call: TRBV18
j_call: TRBJ1-5

cdr3_aa: CASLMPGGPAEQYF
cdr3_nt: TGTGCCAGCCTTATGCCGGGAGGGCCGGCCGAGCAGTACTTC
d_call: TRBD2
clone_size: many
v_call: TRBV6-1
j_call: TRBJ2-7

cdr3_aa: CASRAGTVTEAFF
cdr3_nt: TGTGCCAGCAGGGCCGGGACGGTCACTGAAGCTTTCTTT
d_call: -
clone_size: once
v_call: TRBV5-6
j_call: TRBJ1-1

cdr3_aa: CASSWSGTYEQYF
cdr3_nt: TGCGCCAGCAGCTGGAGCGGGACCTACGAGCAGTACTTC
d_call: TRBD2
clone_size: -
v_call: TRBV5-1
j_call: TRBJ2-7

cdr3_aa: CASSWDGTGRAGDSTYEQYF
cdr3_nt: TGTGCCAGCAGTTGGGACGGGACAGGGAGAGCCGGAGACTCTACCTACGAGCAGTACTTC
d_call: TRBD1
clone_size: -
v_call: TRBV28
j_call: TRBJ2-7